Sequencing of this T cell receptor (beta chain) was carried out in a study of blood T cell repertoires in COVID-19. The germline V and J ends were trimmed by 2 bases and 5 bases, with 13 bases remaining between them. Per germline, CDR1 MNHEY and CDR2 SVGEGT. This CDR3 has 15 residues. This table comes from immunoSEQ multiplex PCR, and its TCRdb copy is limited to in-frame clones, with some not included. The sample holds 250,000 or so clones, approximately 87% seen once. Sequenced sample: peripheral blood. The sequence was obtained from a man aged 60 to 69 with acute or convalescent COVID-19. The V call is TRBV6-2 or TRBV6-3, the J call TRBJ2-4, with TRBD2 as a possible D gene (5 bases). The CDR3 nucleotides read TGTGCCAGCAGTTACGGGAGCGCCCTTCAAAACATTCAGTACTTC. Its translation is CASSYGSALQNIQYF.